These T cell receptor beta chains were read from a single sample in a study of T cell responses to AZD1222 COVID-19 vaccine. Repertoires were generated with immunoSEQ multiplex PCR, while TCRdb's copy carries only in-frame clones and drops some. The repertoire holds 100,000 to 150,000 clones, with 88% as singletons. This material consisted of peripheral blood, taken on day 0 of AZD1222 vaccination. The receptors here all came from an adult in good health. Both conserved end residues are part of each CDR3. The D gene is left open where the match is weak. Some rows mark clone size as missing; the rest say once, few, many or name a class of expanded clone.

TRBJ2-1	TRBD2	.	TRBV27	CASGHGAGLLDEQFF	TGTGCCAGCGGCCATGGAGCGGGGCTTTTGGATGAGCAGTTCTTC
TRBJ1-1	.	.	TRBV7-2	CASSRATGEAFF	TGTGCCAGCAGCAGAGCCACGGGTGAAGCTTTCTTT
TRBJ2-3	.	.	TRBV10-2	CASSVGTPTDTQYF	TGCGCCAGCAGTGTCGGGACCCCGACCGATACGCAGTATTTT
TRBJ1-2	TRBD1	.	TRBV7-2	CASSLEGGATGVIYGYTF	TGTGCCAGCAGCTTAGAGGGAGGGGCGACAGGGGTTATCTATGGCTACACCTTC
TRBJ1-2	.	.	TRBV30	CAWSARELDGYTF	TGTGCCTGGAGTGCCAGGGAACTCGATGGCTACACCTTC
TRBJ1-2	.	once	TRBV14	CASSQGHNYGYTF	TGTGCCAGCAGCCAAGGACATAACTATGGCTACACCTTC
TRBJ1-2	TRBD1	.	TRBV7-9	CASSAGTGVRGYTF	TGTGCCAGCAGCGCCGGGACAGGGGTGAGGGGCTACACCTTC
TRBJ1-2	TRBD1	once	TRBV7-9	CASSLGQGGYTF	TGTGCCAGCAGCCTAGGACAGGGCGGCTACACCTTC
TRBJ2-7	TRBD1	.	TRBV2	CASSEGNRGHHEQYF	TGTGCCAGCAGTGAGGGGAACAGGGGGCATCACGAGCAGTACTTC
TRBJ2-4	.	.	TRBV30	CAWSTEENIQYF	TGTGCCTGGAGTACAGAGGAAAACATTCAGTACTTC
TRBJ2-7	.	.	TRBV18	CASSDEGNEQYF	TGTGCCAGCTCGGACGAGGGGAACGAGCAGTACTTC
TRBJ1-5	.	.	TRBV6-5	CASSYSALSNQPQHF	TGTGCCAGCAGTTACTCGGCATTGAGCAATCAGCCCCAGCATTTT
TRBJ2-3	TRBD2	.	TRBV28	CASSRTSGTRTQYF	TGTGCCAGCAGCCGGACTAGCGGCACGAGGACGCAGTATTTT
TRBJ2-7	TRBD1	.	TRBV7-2	CASSSGTGIGEQYF	TGTGCCAGCAGCTCCGGGACAGGGATTGGCGAGCAGTACTTC
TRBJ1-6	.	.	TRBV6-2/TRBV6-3	CASSGQLNSPLHF	TGTGCCAGCAGCGGACAGTTGAATTCACCCCTCCACTTT
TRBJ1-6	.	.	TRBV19	CASSPNRLNSPLHF	TGTGCCAGTTCCCCAAACAGGTTAAATTCACCCCTCCACTTT
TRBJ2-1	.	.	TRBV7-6	CASSLASLGVAEQFF	TGTGCCAGCAGCTTAGCCTCCCTAGGGGTCGCTGAGCAGTTCTTC
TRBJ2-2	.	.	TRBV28	CASSLSGGELFF	TGTGCCAGCAGTTTGAGTGGCGGGGAGCTGTTTTTT
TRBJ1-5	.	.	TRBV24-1	CATSDLRGNQPQHF	TGTGCCACCAGTGATCTGAGGGGCAATCAGCCCCAGCATTTT
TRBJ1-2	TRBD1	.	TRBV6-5	CASSYGTGGDYGYTF	TGTGCCAGCAGTTATGGGACAGGGGGGGACTATGGCTACACCTTC
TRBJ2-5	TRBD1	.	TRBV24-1	CATSDPRDSIQETQYF	TGTGCCACCAGTGACCCCCGGGACAGCATTCAAGAGACCCAGTACTTC
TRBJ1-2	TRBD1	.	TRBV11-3	CASSLGGQGQENYGYTF	TGTGCCAGCAGCTTAGGGGGACAGGGTCAGGAAAACTATGGCTACACCTTC
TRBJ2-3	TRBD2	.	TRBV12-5	CASGFSGVAGLSTDTQYF	TGTGCTAGTGGTTTCTCAGGGGTAGCGGGGTTAAGCACAGATACGCAGTATTTT
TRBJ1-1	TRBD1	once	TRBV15	CATSGGTGRGTEAFF	TGTGCCACCAGCGGGGGGACAGGGAGGGGCACTGAAGCTTTCTTT
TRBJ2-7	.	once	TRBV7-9	CASSLYRAYEQYF	TGTGCCAGCAGCTTATACAGGGCGTACGAGCAGTACTTC
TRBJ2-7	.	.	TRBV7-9	CASSIRGYEQYF	TGTGCCAGCAGCATCAGGGGTTACGAGCAGTACTTC
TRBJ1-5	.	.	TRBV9	CASSIRGDSNQPQHF	TGTGCCAGCAGTATCCGTGGGGATAGCAATCAGCCCCAGCATTTT
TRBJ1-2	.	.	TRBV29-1	CSAPRREGYGYTF	TGCAGCGCCCCGAGGAGGGAAGGCTATGGCTACACCTTC
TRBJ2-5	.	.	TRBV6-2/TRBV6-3	CASSYGKETQYF	TGTGCCAGCAGTTACGGTAAAGAGACCCAGTACTTC
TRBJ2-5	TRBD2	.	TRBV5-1	CASSGWASGGAEETQYF	TGCGCCAGCAGCGGTTGGGCTAGCGGGGGGGCCGAGGAGACCCAGTACTTC
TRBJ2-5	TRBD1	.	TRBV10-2	CASSGRQGVWEETQYF	TGCGCCAGCAGTGGTAGACAGGGAGTATGGGAAGAGACCCAGTACTTC
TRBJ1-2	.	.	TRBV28	CASSLSPQGYTF	TGTGCCAGCAGTTTAAGTCCCCAGGGCTACACCTTC